This T cell receptor beta chain appears in the sequencing data of a study of T cell clones after liver transplantation. The data were produced by immunoSEQ multiplex PCR, yet TCRdb's version contains in-frame clones alone and is incomplete. The table has over 14,000 clones, around 90% seen once. Trimming left V 2 bases short and J 6 bases short, with 11 bases between. CDR3 size: 14 residues. CDR1 and CDR2 from the germline V gene are LNHDA and SQIVND (reference sequence). The clonotype comes from a human donor who received a liver transplant. The specimen comprised CD8+ T cells from blood, sampled before liver transplant. The V and J genes are TRBV19 and TRBJ1-5; D is undetermined. The CDR3 nucleotides read TGTGCCAGTAGTATATTCCCCACGGGTCAGCCCCAGCATTTT. Encoded protein: CASSIFPTGQPQHF.